This T cell receptor beta chain was captured in a study of T cell repertoires in cytomegalovirus infection. Germline V CDR1 and CDR2: SEHNR, FQNEAQ (reference sequence). The V and J ends lost 7 bases and 0 bases, in that order; junction bases with no gene match: 10. The CDR3 totals 16 residues. TCRdb fed the reads into MiXCR, producing one record per CDR3 protein. The sample lists about 500,000 distinct CDR3 sequences; roughly 34% were seen once. As to this clonotype: As yet, its antigen is unknown.

This chain links TRBV7-9 with TRBJ2-3; 7 bases are shared with TRBD2. The TCR sequence derives from a human donor in good health (CMV status not recorded). Some clones in this sample may be carry-over from other donors' samples. Source: cultured PBMCs, taken from culture after CMV antigen stimulation. Here the CDR3 DNA reads TGTGCCAGCAACCTCGGCCTAGCGGAAAGCACAGATACGCAGTATTTT. Protein: CASNLGLAESTDTQYF.